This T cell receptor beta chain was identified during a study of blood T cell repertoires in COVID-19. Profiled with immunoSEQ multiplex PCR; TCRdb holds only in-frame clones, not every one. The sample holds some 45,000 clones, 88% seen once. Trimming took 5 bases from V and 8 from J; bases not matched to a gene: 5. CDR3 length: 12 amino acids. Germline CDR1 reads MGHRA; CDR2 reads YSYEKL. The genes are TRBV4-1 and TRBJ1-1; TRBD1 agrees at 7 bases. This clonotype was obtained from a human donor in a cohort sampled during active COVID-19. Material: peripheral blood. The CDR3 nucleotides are TGCGCCAGCAGCGAGACAGGGTTCGAAGCTTTCTTT. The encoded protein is CASSETGFEAFF.